Below are 6 T cell receptor beta chains sequenced from a single sample in a study of T cell responses to AZD1222 COVID-19 vaccine. Sequencing was performed with immunoSEQ multiplex PCR; in TCRdb, only in-frame clones are kept and a portion is missing. The repertoire holds around 130,000 clones, just under 95% seen once, with 6.6% in the top ten. The material sequenced was peripheral blood, taken on day 0 of AZD1222 vaccination. The receptors shown here come from an adult in good health.

The chain couples TRBV2 to TRBJ1-2; 9 nucleotides align to TRBD1. Trimming at V came to 6 bases and at J to 8 bases, leaving 7 bases not matched to a gene. Looked up from germline, CDR1 is SNHLY and CDR2 is FYNNEI. The CDR3 loop spans 13 amino acids. The CDR3 bases are TGTGCCAGCAGCCAAGGACAGGGGAGGGGCTACACCTTC. It is translated as CASSQGQGRGYTF.

This chain connects TRBV30 to TRBJ1-1, with a weak D call TRBD1 (6 bases). CDR1 is GTSNPN, CDR2 SVGIG, per germline (reference sequence). This CDR3 region has 14 residues. Trimming pared 4 bases from V and 8 bases from J, leaving 20 bases between. CDR3 nucleotide sequence: TGTGCCTGGACCCAGGGACACCCGGGGAGGGAAGCTTTCTTT. Amino acids: CAWTQGHPGREAFF. The full variable domain, rest sourced from reference TRBV30 and TRBJ1-1, is SQTIHQWPATLVQPVGSPLSLECTVEGTSNPNLYWYRQAAGRGLQLLFYSVGIGQISSEVPQNLSASRPQDRQFILSSKKLLLSDSGFYLCAWTQGHPGREAFFGQGTRLTVV.

J is TRBJ2-7 and V is TRBV7-2; weak D call: TRBD2 (7 bases). The germline V gene has CDR1 SGHTA and CDR2 FQGNSA. Trimming shortened V by 1 base and J by 3 bases, and 16 bases separated the two germline ends. This CDR3 region has 16 residues. CDR3 region: CASSLVGGRALYEQYF. The DNA for the CDR3 is TGTGCCAGCAGCTTAGTAGGGGGGAGGGCCCTCTACGAGCAGTACTTC.

V and J are TRBV7-9 and TRBJ1-5; D remains unclear. The V gene's germline CDR1 is SEHNR and CDR2 FQNEAQ (reference sequence). The CDR3 spans 15 residues. V lost 1 base and J lost 2, with 9 bases in between. CDR3 amino acids: CASSLDMGGNQPQHF. DNA for the CDR3: TGTGCCAGCAGCTTAGACATGGGAGGCAATCAGCCCCAGCATTTT.

V gene TRBV27 combines with J gene TRBJ1-5; D may be TRBD1 (5 bases). The CDR3 covers 15 residues. V gave up 7 bases and J gave up 6 bases, with 19 bases separating them. In germline, CDR1 is MNHEY, CDR2 SMNVEV (reference sequence). The CDR3 DNA is TGTGCCAGCACCCCGACCCCAGGGTTTACTCAGCCCCAGCATTTT. Its protein is CASTPTPGFTQPQHF.

This chain joins TRBV5-5 and TRBJ1-2; 8 nucleotides align to TRBD1. From germline, CDR1 is SGHKS and CDR2 YYEKEE (reference sequence). Unmatched junction bases numbered 3, after V lost 4 bases and J lost 7 bases. This CDR3 comprises 12 residues. CDR3 sequence (DNA): TGTGCCAGCAGCCCGACAGGGGCTGGCTACACCTTC. Protein product: CASSPTGAGYTF.